This T cell receptor beta chain stems from a study of blood T cell repertoires in COVID-19. The junction had 15 bases not matched to a gene; V was cut back by 6 bases and J by 8 bases. CDR3 size: 15 residues. Germline V CDR1 and CDR2: SNHLY, FYNNEI. In the original workflow: Estimates of nucleated cell counts were drawn from the amplification of reference gene primers. Using immunoSEQ multiplex PCR, the repertoire was profiled, and TCRdb retains in-frame clones only, with some absent. V, J and clone size are taken as reported in that table, and D and trimming were inferred from the DNA itself. The table includes over 120,000 clones, roughly 84% detected once.

The rearrangement uses TRBV2 and TRBJ1-2; TRBD1 matches 7 bases. The receptor's source is a human donor in a cohort sampled during active COVID-19. Sample: peripheral blood. DNA for the CDR3: TGTGCCAGCAGCTTCAAGAAGGAGGGGGCAGGCGGCTACACCTTC. The encoded protein is CASSFKKEGAGGYTF. The variable domain in full, completed from reference TRBV2 and TRBJ1-2, reads EPEVTQTPSHQVTQMGQEVILRCVPISNHLYFYWYRQILGQKVEFLVSFYNNEISEKSEIFDDQFSVERPDGSNFTLKIRSTKLEDSAMYFCASSFKKEGAGGYTFGSGTRLTVV.